The 32 T cell receptor beta chains in this list originate from one sample, sequenced in a study of T-cell reconstitution after alpha-beta-depleted transplantation in children. Preparation of the TCRbeta library was carried out with unique molecular identifiers. TCRdb re-called the PCR reads with MiXCR, one entry per CDR3 protein. This repertoire shows some 220,000 distinct CDR3 sequences, under 9.5% found once; its top ten account for 5% to 7%. The sample was PBMCs from the stem cell graft donor, taken from the stem cell graft. These receptors came from a human donor who donated a stem cell graft to a child with acute lymphoblastic leukemia.

This chain joins TRBV21-1 and TRBJ2-1; TRBD2, the table's D call, lacks a check against the DNA. TRBV21-1 is a recognized pseudogene. The CDR3 has 16 amino acids. The CDR3 loop reads CASSKVKLAGYDEQFF. The CDR3 bases are TGTGCCAGCAGCAAAGTGAAGTTAGCGGGGTACGATGAGCAGTTCTTC.

This clonotype was recorded many times. The chain joins TRBV28 to TRBJ2-2; D possibly matches TRBD1 or TRBD2 (5 bases each). Trimming took off 7 bases at V and 3 bases at J, with 15 bases between the two ends. The germline V gene has CDR1 MDHEN and CDR2 SYDVKM. The CDR3 totals 15 residues. CDR3: CASTPGTLDTGELFF. The DNA of the CDR3 is TGTGCCAGCACCCCCGGGACCCTGGACACCGGGGAGCTGTTTTTT.

The chain is built from TRBV4-3 and TRBJ2-2, with 8 bases lining up with TRBD2. Germline trimming cut 1 base from V and 6 bases from J; bases unmatched to any gene: 7. This CDR3 region has 16 residues. Germline V lookup: CDR1 LGHNA, CDR2 YSLEER. The CDR3 here is CASSQGFGGAAGELFF. CDR3 sequence (DNA): TGCGCCAGCAGCCAAGGGTTCGGGGGGGCGGCCGGGGAGCTGTTTTTT.

This clonotype has more than one count but fewer than ten. The chain has TRBV7-9 and TRBJ1-4, with TRBD1 as a possible D gene (6 bases). This CDR3 is 15 amino acids long. The germline V gene has CDR1 SEHNR and CDR2 FQNEAQ (reference sequence). V was pared by 2 bases and J by 7 bases, with 14 bases between. CDR3 DNA: TGTGCCAGCAGCTTACGAAGGACAGCCAGTGAAAAACTGTTTTTT. This gives the protein CASSLRRTASEKLFF.

This clonotype showed up many times. V gene TRBV3-1 combines with J gene TRBJ1-4, with D maybe TRBD1 (5 bases). Germline CDR1 reads LGHDT; CDR2 reads YNNKEL (reference sequence). CDR3 length: 16 amino acids. V lost 0 bases to trimming and J lost 0 bases, with 8 bases between them. DNA of the CDR3: TGTGCCAGCAGCCAAGATTCGGGGGCAACTAATGAAAAACTGTTTTTT. Its protein product is CASSQDSGATNEKLFF. The entire variable domain, with the rest obtained from reference TRBV3-1 and TRBJ1-4, is as follows: DTAVSQTPKYLVTQMGNDKSIKCEQNLGHDTMYWYKQDSKKFLKIMFSYNNKELIINETVPNRFSPKSPDKAHLNLHINSLELGDSAVYFCASSQDSGATNEKLFFGSGTQLSVL.

In its sample, this clonotype was seen a few times. V usage is TRBV12-3 or TRBV12-4 and J usage is TRBJ2-4; a possible D gene is TRBD1 (6 bases). The V end lost 9 bases, the J end lost 0 bases, and 24 bases lay between the germline ends. The CDR3 consists of 18 residues. CDR3 bases: TGTGCCAGATTAGGGTGGGGGCAAGAATACAAAGCCAAAAACATTCAGTACTTC. It translates to CARLGWGQEYKAKNIQYF.

This clonotype was picked up a small number of times. The chain employs TRBV11-2 and TRBJ2-3, with TRBD2 matching over 13 bases. Germline V lookup: CDR1 SGHAT, CDR2 FQNNGV. The V and J ends lost 5 bases and 5 bases, in that order; junction bases with no gene match: 16. This CDR3 contains 19 residues. CDR3 in amino acids: CASSPKLAGGPSAVDTQYF. As DNA, the CDR3 is TGTGCCAGCAGCCCCAAACTAGCGGGGGGGCCGTCGGCGGTAGATACGCAGTATTTT.

The J gene is TRBJ2-1, the V gene TRBV9, with 9 bases lining up with TRBD2. Germline CDR1 is SGDLS and CDR2 is YYNGEE. The CDR3 is made up of 15 amino acids. With 0 bases clipped from V and 6 bases from J, the junction kept 4 bases outside the gene matches. The CDR3 loop reads CASSVDGLASNEQFF. CDR3 DNA: TGTGCCAGCAGCGTAGACGGACTAGCGTCCAATGAGCAGTTCTTC.

This clonotype was seen a handful of times. This chain connects TRBV7-9 to TRBJ2-1; 8 nucleotides line up with TRBD2. Per germline, CDR1 SEHNR and CDR2 FQNEAQ (reference sequence). CDR3 size: 15 residues. The V segment lost 3 bases and the J segment 2 bases; nucleotides outside the gene matches: 3. The CDR3 nucleotides read TGTGCCAGCAGCTTGGAGACTAGCGCCTACAATGAGCAGTTCTTC. Translating it yields CASSLETSAYNEQFF.

The chain has TRBV19 and TRBJ1-2; 10 bases align to TRBD1. Germline CDR1 LNHDA, CDR2 SQIVND (reference sequence). This CDR3 has 18 residues. The junction had 19 bases not matched to a gene; V was cut back by 5 bases and J by 7 bases. This CDR3 reads CASSAASGTGVASSGYTF. The DNA for the CDR3 is TGTGCCAGTAGTGCAGCCTCCGGGACAGGGGTTGCCTCCAGTGGCTACACCTTC.

This clonotype was picked up many times. The chain is built from TRBV5-1 and TRBJ2-4, with no clear D. The V gene lost 0 bases and the J gene lost 8 bases, with 24 bases spanning the gap. CDR1 and CDR2 (germline): SGHRS, YFSETQ. The CDR3 runs to 18 residues. Written as DNA, the CDR3 is TGCGCCAGCAGCTTGGATCTTTGGTTGTCGGAATCCGGAGACATTCAGTACTTC. This codes for CASSLDLWLSESGDIQYF.

V gene TRBV4-2 combines with J gene TRBJ2-7; D is undetermined. CDR3 length equals 14 residues. V lost 4 bases and J lost 6, with 16 bases in between. CDR1 is LGHNA, CDR2 YNFKEQ, per germline. Here the CDR3 reads CASSRRVFDGEQYF. As DNA, the CDR3 is TGTGCCAGCAGCCGCAGAGTTTTTGACGGCGAGCAGTACTTC.

V gene TRBV20-1 combines with J gene TRBJ2-3; a possible D gene is TRBD1 (5 bases). The CDR3 has 15 amino acids. The germline V gene encodes CDR1 DFQATT and CDR2 SNEGSKA (reference sequence). V was pared by 5 bases and J by 2 bases, with 17 bases between. Here the CDR3 DNA reads TGCAGTGCTGTTTGGGGCCCCGACCTCACAGATACGCAGTATTTT. Translating it yields CSAVWGPDLTDTQYF.

This clonotype was picked up a small number of times. This rearrangement joins TRBV7-2 to TRBJ1-2; D is ambiguous. The V end lost 8 bases, the J end lost 7 bases, and 23 bases lay between the germline ends. Germline V gives CDR1 SGHTA, CDR2 FQGNSA. This CDR3 comprises 15 residues. Here the CDR3 reads CASRQNPEISLGYTF. The DNA for the CDR3 is TGTGCCAGCCGCCAGAATCCGGAGATCTCACTTGGCTACACCTTC. Using reference TRBV7-2 and TRBJ1-2 for the parts outside the CDR3, the full variable domain is GAGVSQSPSNKVTEKGKDVELRCDPISGHTALYWYRQSLGQGLEFLIYFQGNSAPDKSGLPSDRFSAERTGGSVSTLTIQRTQQEDSAVYLCASRQNPEISLGYTFGSGTRLTVV.

The chain is built from TRBV20-1 and TRBJ2-7; 9 bases agree with TRBD1. The germline CDR1 and CDR2 sequences are DFQATT and SNEGSKA (reference sequence). The CDR3 spans 15 residues. The trim removed 1 base at V and 3 bases at J, leaving 7 bases unmatched. The chain's CDR3 is CSARGRTGAYYEQYF. The CDR3 nucleotides read TGCAGTGCTAGAGGAAGGACAGGGGCCTACTACGAGCAGTACTTC.

Ten or more counts support this clonotype. This chain uses TRBV20-1 with TRBJ1-3, with D unresolved. V gave up 0 bases and J gave up 0 bases, with 12 bases separating them. The germline V gene encodes CDR1 DFQATT and CDR2 SNEGSKA (reference sequence). The length of the CDR3 is 16 residues. As DNA, the CDR3 is TGCAGTGCTAGAGATTTATCGTTCAGCTCTGGAAACACCATATATTTT. Amino acid sequence: CSARDLSFSSGNTIYF.

This clonotype was counted once. This likely comes from a read error, as the CDR3 has no conserved phenylalanine or tryptophan at its end. The chain couples TRBV27 to TRBJ1-2, with 10 bases matching TRBD1. The CDR3 is 15 amino acids. The ends lost 6 bases at V and 3 bases at J; junction bases unmatched: 7. CDR1 and CDR2 from the germline V gene are MNHEY and SMNVEV (reference sequence). The chain's CDR3 is CASRTDRGPDYGYTY. The DNA of the CDR3 is TGTGCCAGCAGGACCGACAGGGGGCCGGACTATGGCTACACCTAC.

This chain connects TRBV7-8 to TRBJ2-7; 7 bases agree with TRBD2. J gave up 3 bases and V 7 bases, and 15 bases lay outside the gene matches. This CDR3 is 16 amino acids long. From germline, CDR1 is SGHVS and CDR2 FQNEAQ. As DNA, the CDR3 is TGTGCCAGCACCCTCCGGGCCTGGGGGGAGGGCTACGAGCAGTACTTC. It specifies CASTLRAWGEGYEQYF.

This clonotype was observed a few times. The chain recombines TRBV9 with TRBJ2-2; 10 bases are shared with TRBD2. CDR1 SGDLS and CDR2 YYNGEE come from the germline V gene. CDR3 size: 15 residues. The V segment lost 1 base and the J segment 7 bases; nucleotides outside the gene matches: 4. In nucleotides, the CDR3 is TGTGCCAGCAGCGTAAGCGGGGGGGCTATCGGGGAGCTGTTTTTT. This codes for CASSVSGGAIGELFF. Full variable domain (missing parts from reference TRBV9 and TRBJ2-2): DSGVTQTPKHLITATGQRVTLRCSPRSGDLSVYWYQQSLDQGLQFLIQYYNGEERAKGNILERFSAQQFPDLHSELNLSSLELGDSALYFCASSVSGGAIGELFFGEGSRLTVL.

The genes are TRBV6-4 and TRBJ2-7; 7 positions match TRBD1. After removal of 6 bases from V and 4 bases from J, the junction contained 9 bases not matched to a gene. The CDR3 is 14 residues long. Germline V gene data show CDR1 as MRHNA and CDR2 as SNTAGT. CDR3 region: CASRRQGSTYEQYF. The CDR3, as DNA: TGTGCCAGCAGGAGACAGGGTAGTACGTACGAGCAGTACTTC.

This clonotype was recorded many times. The chain combines TRBV7-2 with TRBJ1-1; perhaps TRBD1 as D (5 bases). Trimming took 0 bases from V and 2 from J, leaving 10 bases between them. Germline V lookup: CDR1 SGHTA, CDR2 FQGNSA. The CDR3 is 15 residues long. CDR3 residues: CASSLARTPNTEAFF. DNA of the CDR3: TGTGCCAGCAGCTTAGCGAGGACACCTAACACTGAAGCTTTCTTT.

This clonotype came up a few times. The rearrangement uses TRBV20-1 and TRBJ2-2; 13 nucleotides align to TRBD2. The V segment lost 5 bases and the J segment 8 bases; nucleotides outside the gene matches: 8. The CDR3 runs 15 residues. Germline-derived CDR1 and CDR2 are DFQATT and SNEGSKA (reference sequence). The CDR3 DNA is TGCAGTGCTTGGAAAGGGACTAGCGGGGAAGGGGAGCTGTTTTTT. Amino acids: CSAWKGTSGEGELFF.

The V call is TRBV5-1, the J call TRBJ2-5; either TRBD1 or TRBD2 may fit D (5 bases each). V was cut by 6 bases and J by 2 bases, with 14 bases left in between. Germline-derived CDR1 and CDR2 are SGHRS and YFSETQ. This CDR3 contains 14 residues. The CDR3 bases are TGCGCCAGCACAAATACGGGGCCTCAAGAGACCCAGTACTTC. The encoded protein is CASTNTGPQETQYF.

The rearrangement joins TRBV20-1 to TRBJ1-6; TRBD1 agrees at 7 bases. V shed 5 bases, J shed 3 bases, and the junction held 7 bases outside the gene matches. CDR3 length equals 15 residues. Germline CDR1 is DFQATT and CDR2 is SNEGSKA (reference sequence). CDR3 residues: CSAVRQGDYNSPLHF. The CDR3, as DNA: TGCAGTGCTGTCAGACAGGGAGACTATAATTCACCCCTCCACTTT.

In nucleotides, the CDR3 is TGTGCCAGCAATCAAGTTGACGAAGCTTTCTTT. It yields the protein CASNQVDEAFF. This chain connects TRBV6-6 to TRBJ1-1; the D is unclear. CDR1 MNHNY and CDR2 SVGAGI come from the germline V gene (reference sequence). The CDR3 is 11 residues long. Trimming took off 7 bases at V and 8 bases at J, with 11 bases between the two ends.

This clonotype was detected only a few times. V usage is TRBV5-1 and J usage is TRBJ1-2; 7 positions match TRBD1. The CDR3 is 12 residues long. Germline CDR1 is SGHRS and CDR2 is YFSETQ. V shed 7 bases and J 5 bases; nucleotides not matched to a gene: 5. The CDR3 reads CASQGQMYGYTF. The CDR3 DNA reads TGCGCCAGCCAGGGACAGATGTATGGCTACACCTTC.

The table lists this clonotype with a few counts. The chain combines TRBV27 with TRBJ1-5; TRBD1 might be the D (6 bases). CDR1 MNHEY and CDR2 SMNVEV come from the germline V gene (reference sequence). The CDR3 covers 15 residues. Trimming removed 3 bases at V and 7 bases at J, with 16 bases between. CDR3 sequence reads: CASSFTGTTTQPQHF. DNA of the CDR3: TGTGCCAGCAGTTTCACCGGGACAACGACACAGCCCCAGCATTTT.

At least ten counts were recorded for this clonotype. The rearrangement joins TRBV20-1 to TRBJ2-3; possible D gene TRBD2, 7 bases. The V gene lost 5 bases and the J gene lost 3 bases, with 21 bases spanning the gap. CDR1 is DFQATT, CDR2 SNEGSKA, per germline (reference sequence). The CDR3 runs 16 residues. The CDR3 DNA sequence: TGCAGTGCTTCTACTCTGGGGGGGCCCTGGACAGATACGCAGTATTTT. Protein sequence: CSASTLGGPWTDTQYF.

This clonotype was seen more than once but under ten times. The chain has TRBV14 and TRBJ1-1, with D perhaps TRBD1 (6 bases). V was clipped by 1 base and J by 2 bases, with 17 bases between them. Germline V gene data show CDR1 as SGHDN and CDR2 as FVKESK. The CDR3 loop spans 17 amino acids. CDR3 protein: CASSQATGTKINTEAFF. The CDR3 nucleotides read TGTGCCAGCAGCCAAGCCACCGGGACAAAGATCAACACTGAAGCTTTCTTT. The entire variable domain, with the rest obtained from reference TRBV14 and TRBJ1-1, is as follows: EAGVTQFPSHSVIEKGQTVTLRCDPISGHDNLYWYRRVMGKEIKFLLHFVKESKQDESGMPNNRFLAERTGGTYSTLKVQPAELEDSGVYFCASSQATGTKINTEAFFGQGTRLTVV.

V is TRBV4-1 and J is TRBJ2-1; 9 nucleotides match TRBD2. This CDR3 is 15 amino acids long. CDR1 is MGHRA, CDR2 YSYEKL, per germline. Trimming cost V 0 bases and J 10 bases; bases outside gene matches: 7. CDR3 coding DNA: TGCGCCAGCAGCCAAGACGCAGCGGGGGGCGTCGAGCAGTTCTTC. Protein sequence: CASSQDAAGGVEQFF.

The sample holds a few counts of this clonotype. The genes are TRBV4-1 and TRBJ2-2; 10 positions agree with TRBD1. The CDR3 is 17 residues long. Losses at the gene ends were 0 bases for V and 4 bases for J; bases not matched to a gene: 5. Germline CDR1 is MGHRA and CDR2 is YSYEKL. The CDR3 bases are TGCGCCAGCAGCCAAGAGGGGACAGGGGCTGGCACCGGGGAGCTGTTTTTT. It yields the protein CASSQEGTGAGTGELFF.

V is TRBV6-1 and J is TRBJ2-3, with 7 nucleotides matching TRBD1. With 7 bases clipped from V and 0 bases from J, the junction kept 10 bases outside the gene matches. The CDR3 totals 16 residues. The V gene's germline CDR1 is MNHNS and CDR2 SASEGT. The CDR3 loop reads CASKKSPGQSTDTQYF. The CDR3 nucleotides are TGTGCCAGCAAGAAATCCCCGGGACAGAGCACAGATACGCAGTATTTT.